One TCR beta chain is described in this entry. Germline V gene lookup returns CDR1 MNHEY and CDR2 SMNVEV (reference sequence). With 6 bases removed from V and 2 bases from J, the gap between germline ends came to 13 bases. The CDR3 runs 14 residues. The data originate from a study of T cell changes during pregnancy in multiple sclerosis. Here immunoSEQ multiplex PCR was the method, and the copy in TCRdb shows in-frame clones only, minus some. In the table there are about 80,000 clones, about 91% of which are singletons. The chain joins TRBV27 to TRBJ2-5, with D maybe TRBD1 (5 bases). The sequence derives from a female donor with multiple sclerosis, enrolled in a pregnancy study. The source was peripheral blood, collected before pregnancy. CDR3 protein: CASSDSTLQETQYF. The DNA for the CDR3 is TGTGCCAGCAGCGACAGCACTCTTCAAGAGACCCAGTACTTC.